This T cell receptor (beta chain) was captured by sequencing in a study of blood T cell repertoires in COVID-19. About the study: Samples came from the United States, Italy and Spain, spanning acute and convalescent COVID-19. In each case, the material was cDNA or gDNA derived from T cells, B-cell-depleted T cells, or PBMCs.

Per the authors' pipeline: Researchers report that nucleated cell counts were estimated from reference gene primer amplification. Profiling relied on immunoSEQ multiplex PCR, and the TCRdb table lists in-frame clones only, not all of them. V and J calls and clone size follow that table, whereas D and trimming were derived from the DNA. Of fewer than 90,000 clones in the sample, about two thirds were seen once. Per the germline V gene, CDR1 is LNHDA and CDR2 is SQIVND (reference sequence). V was pared by 3 bases and J by 1 base, with 14 bases between. The CDR3 sequence is 16 residues long. The receptor's source is a woman of 80 years or more with acute or convalescent COVID-19. The chain joins TRBV19 to TRBJ2-3, with D possibly TRBD2 on 6 matching bases. The sequenced sample consisted of peripheral blood. The CDR3 here is CASSMRRGSRTDTQYF. For the CDR3, the DNA is TGTGCCAGTAGTATGAGGAGGGGAAGCCGCACAGATACGCAGTATTTT.